This TCR beta chain was retrieved from a study of glioma-infiltrating T cells. Findings and limits, study-wide: Gliomas, especially low-grade, showed above-expected tissue-blood divergence; non-neoplastic patients showed below.

Concerning this clonotype: The antigen is not known.

The iRepertoire nested amplicon-rescue multiplex PCR amplified TCR alpha and beta CDR3s from RNA. MiXCR, applied by TCRdb to the multiplex PCR reads, yields one record per CDR3 protein. The table includes tens of thousands of distinct CDR3 sequences, about a quarter detected once. This clonotype was sampled from a human donor with low-grade glioma or glioblastoma, undergoing nonglioma brain surgery, or in good health (not recorded which). Sequenced: glioma tissue, nonneoplastic brain tissue, or PBMCs (not recorded which).

In nucleotides, the CDR3 is TGCGCCAGCAGCTTGGCCGCGGGTCCCAATCAGCCCCAGCATTTT. This encodes CASSLAAGPNQPQHF. The chain has TRBV5-1 and TRBJ1-5; no firm D call. This CDR3 is built from 15 residues. Trimming stripped 0 bases from V and 3 bases from J, with 10 bases between. Germline lookup yields CDR1 SGHRS and CDR2 YFSETQ. The whole variable domain, remainder taken from reference TRBV5-1 and TRBJ1-5, is KAGVTQTPRYLIKTRGQQVTLSCSPISGHRSVSWYQQTPGQGLQFLFEYFSETQRNKGNFPGRFSGRQFSNSRSEMNVSTLELGDSALYLCASSLAAGPNQPQHFGDGTRLSIL.